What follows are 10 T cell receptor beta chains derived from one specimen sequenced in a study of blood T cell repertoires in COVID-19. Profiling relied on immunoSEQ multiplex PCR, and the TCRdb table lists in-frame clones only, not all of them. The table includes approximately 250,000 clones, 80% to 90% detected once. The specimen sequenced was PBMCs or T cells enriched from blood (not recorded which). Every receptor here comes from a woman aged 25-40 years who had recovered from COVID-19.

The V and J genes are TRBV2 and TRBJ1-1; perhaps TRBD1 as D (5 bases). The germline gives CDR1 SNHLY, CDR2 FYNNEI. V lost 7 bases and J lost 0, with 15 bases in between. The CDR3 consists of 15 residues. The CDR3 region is CASTWDSRLNTEAFF. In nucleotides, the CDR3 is TGTGCCAGCACCTGGGACTCCCGTTTGAACACTGAAGCTTTCTTT.

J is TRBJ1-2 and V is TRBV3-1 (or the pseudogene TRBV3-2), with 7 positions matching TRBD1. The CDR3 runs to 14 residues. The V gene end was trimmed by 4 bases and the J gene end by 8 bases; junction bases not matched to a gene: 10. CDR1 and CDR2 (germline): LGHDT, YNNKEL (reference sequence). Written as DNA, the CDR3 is TGTGCCAGCAGCCGAAGGGTCGAACAGGGGGGCTACACCTTC. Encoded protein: CASSRRVEQGGYTF.

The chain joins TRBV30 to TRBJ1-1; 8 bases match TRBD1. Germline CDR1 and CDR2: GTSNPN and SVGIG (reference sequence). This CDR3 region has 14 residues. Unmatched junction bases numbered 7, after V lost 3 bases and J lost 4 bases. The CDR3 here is CAWSPETGVTEAFF. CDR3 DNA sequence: TGTGCCTGGAGCCCTGAGACAGGGGTCACTGAAGCTTTCTTT.

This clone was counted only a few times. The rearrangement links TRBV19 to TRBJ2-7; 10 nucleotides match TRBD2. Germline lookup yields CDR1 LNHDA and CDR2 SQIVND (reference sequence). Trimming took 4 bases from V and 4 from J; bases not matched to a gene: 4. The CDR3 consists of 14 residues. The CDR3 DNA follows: TGTGCCAGTAGTAGCCTAGCGGGAGATTACGAGCAGTACTTC. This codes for CASSSLAGDYEQYF.

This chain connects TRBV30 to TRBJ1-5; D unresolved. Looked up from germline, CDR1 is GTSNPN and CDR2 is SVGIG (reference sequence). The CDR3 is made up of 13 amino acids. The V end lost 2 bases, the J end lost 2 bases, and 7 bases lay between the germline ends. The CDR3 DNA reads TGTGCCTGGAGTCAACTGGGCAATCAGCCCCAGCATTTT. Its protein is CAWSQLGNQPQHF.

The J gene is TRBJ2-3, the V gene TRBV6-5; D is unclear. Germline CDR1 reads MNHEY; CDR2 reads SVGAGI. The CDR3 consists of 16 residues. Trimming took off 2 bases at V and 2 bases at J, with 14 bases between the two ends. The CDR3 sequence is CASSYPGGLSTDTQYF. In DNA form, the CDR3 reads TGTGCCAGCAGTTACCCAGGTGGGCTGTCCACAGATACGCAGTATTTT.

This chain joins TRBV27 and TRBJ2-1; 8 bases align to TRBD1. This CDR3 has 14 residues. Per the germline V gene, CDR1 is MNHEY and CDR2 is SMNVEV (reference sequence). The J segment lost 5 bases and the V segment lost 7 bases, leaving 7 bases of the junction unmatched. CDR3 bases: TGTGCCAGCAACAAGGACAGGGTAAACAATGAGCAGTTCTTC. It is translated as CASNKDRVNNEQFF.

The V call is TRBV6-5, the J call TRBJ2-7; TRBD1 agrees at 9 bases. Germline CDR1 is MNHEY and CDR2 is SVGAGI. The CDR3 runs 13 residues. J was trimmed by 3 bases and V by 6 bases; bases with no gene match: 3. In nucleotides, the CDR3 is TGTGCCAGCAGGTTGGACAGGGGCTACGAGCAGTACTTC. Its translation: CASRLDRGYEQYF.

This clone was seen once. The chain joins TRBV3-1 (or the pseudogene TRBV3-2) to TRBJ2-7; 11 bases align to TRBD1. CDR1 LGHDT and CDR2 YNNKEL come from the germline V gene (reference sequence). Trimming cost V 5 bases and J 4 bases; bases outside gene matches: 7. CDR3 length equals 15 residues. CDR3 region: CASSYGQGARYEQYF. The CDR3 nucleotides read TGTGCCAGCAGCTACGGACAGGGGGCTAGGTACGAGCAGTACTTC.

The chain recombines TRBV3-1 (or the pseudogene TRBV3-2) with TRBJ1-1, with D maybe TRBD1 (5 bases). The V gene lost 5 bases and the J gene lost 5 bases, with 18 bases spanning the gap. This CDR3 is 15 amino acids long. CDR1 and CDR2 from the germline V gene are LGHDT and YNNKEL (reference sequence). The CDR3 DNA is TGTGCCAGCAGCTTTTCGACCGGGGGGTGGACTGAAGCTTTCTTT. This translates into CASSFSTGGWTEAFF.